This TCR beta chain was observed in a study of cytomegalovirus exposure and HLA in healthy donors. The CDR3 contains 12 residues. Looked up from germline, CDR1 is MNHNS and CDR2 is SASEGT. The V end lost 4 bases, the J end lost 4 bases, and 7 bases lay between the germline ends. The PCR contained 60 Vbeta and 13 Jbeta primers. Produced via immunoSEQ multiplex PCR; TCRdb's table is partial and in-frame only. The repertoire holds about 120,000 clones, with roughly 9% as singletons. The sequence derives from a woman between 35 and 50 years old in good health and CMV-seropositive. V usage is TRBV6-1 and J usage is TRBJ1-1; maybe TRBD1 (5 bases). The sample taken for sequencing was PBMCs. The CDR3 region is CASSGGGTEAFF. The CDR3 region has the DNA TGTGCCAGCAGTGGGGGGGGCACTGAAGCTTTCTTT.